The TCR beta chain described here comes from a study of blood T cell repertoires in COVID-19. Study-level background: Material from acute and convalescent COVID-19 was sourced from the United States, Italy and Spain. From T cells, B-cell-depleted T cells, or PBMCs came the material, which was cDNA or gDNA.

Per the authors' pipeline: Amplifying reference gene primers gave estimates of nucleated cell counts. The protocol was immunoSEQ multiplex PCR, while the TCRdb copy is restricted to in-frame clones and leaves out a portion. Clone size and the V and J calls come from that table; the DNA yielded D and trimming. The sample records about 44,000 clones, around 92% being singletons. With regard to this clone: One end of the junction does not line up with germline, which may come from a read error.

The sequencing input was peripheral blood. The sequence derives from a human donor in a cohort sampled during active COVID-19.

The chain's CDR3 is CASSLGGPLIF. As DNA, the CDR3 is TGTGCCAGCAGTTTGGGGGGGCCCCTAATCTTC. V usage is TRBV12-3 or TRBV12-4 and J usage is TRBJ2-1; D perhaps matches TRBD2 (7 bases). The CDR3 loop spans 11 amino acids.